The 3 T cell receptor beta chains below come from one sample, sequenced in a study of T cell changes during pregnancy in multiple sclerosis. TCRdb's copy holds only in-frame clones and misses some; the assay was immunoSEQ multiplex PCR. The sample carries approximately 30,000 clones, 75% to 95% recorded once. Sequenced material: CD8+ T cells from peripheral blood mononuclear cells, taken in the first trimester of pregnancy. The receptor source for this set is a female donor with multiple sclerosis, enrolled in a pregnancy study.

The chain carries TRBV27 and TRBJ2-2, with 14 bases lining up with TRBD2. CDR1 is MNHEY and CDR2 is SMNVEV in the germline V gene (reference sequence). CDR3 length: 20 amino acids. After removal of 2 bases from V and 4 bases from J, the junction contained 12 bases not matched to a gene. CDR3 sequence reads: CASSLSLTSGRDISTGELFF. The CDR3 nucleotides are TGTGCCAGCAGTTTAAGTTTGACTAGCGGGAGGGATATTAGCACCGGGGAGCTGTTTTTT.

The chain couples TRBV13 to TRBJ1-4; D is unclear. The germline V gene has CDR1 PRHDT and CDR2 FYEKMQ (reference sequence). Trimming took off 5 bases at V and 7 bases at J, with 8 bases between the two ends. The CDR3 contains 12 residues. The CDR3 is CASSRYGEKLFF. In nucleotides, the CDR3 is TGTGCCAGCAGCCGGTATGGTGAAAAACTGTTTTTT.

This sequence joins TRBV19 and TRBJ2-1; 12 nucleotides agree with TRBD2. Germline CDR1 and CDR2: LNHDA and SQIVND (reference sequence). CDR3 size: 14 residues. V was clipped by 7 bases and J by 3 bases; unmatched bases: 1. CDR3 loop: CASMGLAGYNEQFF. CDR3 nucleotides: TGTGCCAGTATGGGACTAGCGGGCTACAATGAGCAGTTCTTC.